What follows are 8 T cell receptor beta chains derived from one specimen sequenced in a study of T cell responses to AZD1222 COVID-19 vaccine. Here immunoSEQ multiplex PCR was the method, and the copy in TCRdb shows in-frame clones only, minus some. The sample holds 110,000 to 150,000 clones; roughly 90% are singletons and the top ten take 4.7%. The sample was peripheral blood, taken on day 0 of AZD1222 vaccination. The origin of the receptors is an adult in good health.

This clone has more than one count but fewer than ten. The CDR3 here is CASTSSGRFDSYNEQFF. CDR3 in DNA: TGTGCCAGCACCTCCTCAGGGAGGTTCGACTCCTACAATGAGCAGTTCTTC. The chain couples TRBV28 to TRBJ2-1, with D possibly being TRBD2 (6 bases). CDR1 MDHEN and CDR2 SYDVKM come from the germline V gene. The CDR3 consists of 17 residues. The V end lost 7 bases, the J end lost 0 bases, and 19 bases lay between the germline ends.

The chain recombines TRBV7-9 with TRBJ1-2; D is undetermined. V shed 2 bases and J shed 8 bases, with 18 bases lying between them. Per the germline V gene, CDR1 is SEHNR and CDR2 is FQNEAQ (reference sequence). The CDR3 sequence is 15 residues long. CDR3: CASSLTLAGGRGYTF. The DNA of the CDR3 is TGTGCCAGCAGCTTAACTTTGGCAGGTGGACGGGGCTACACCTTC. Together with reference TRBV7-9 and TRBJ1-2, the CDR3 gives the full variable domain: DTGVSQNPRHKITKRGQNVTFRCDPISEHNRLYWYRQTLGQGPEFLTYFQNEAQLEKSRLLSDRFSAERPKGSFSTLEIQRTEQGDSAMYLCASSLTLAGGRGYTFGSGTRLTVV.

This sequence joins TRBV9 and TRBJ1-2; 8 positions match TRBD1. The germline V gene has CDR1 SGDLS and CDR2 YYNGEE. V trimming: 6 bases; J trimming: 3 bases; junction bases outside the gene matches: 7. CDR3 length equals 14 residues. In DNA, the CDR3 is TGTGCCAGCAAACCGACAGGGGCTTACTATGGCTACACCTTC. This encodes CASKPTGAYYGYTF.

With respect to this clone: The junction and the germline gene differ at one end; a read error may be behind it. The chain employs TRBV7-7 and TRBJ2-5; D is perhaps TRBD2 (6 bases). The CDR3 contains 13 residues. Germline CDR1 and CDR2: SSHAT and FNYEAQ (reference sequence). The CDR3 sequence is CASSWDFQETQYF. The CDR3 DNA reads as TGTGCTAGCAGCTGGGACTTTCAAGAGACCCAGTACTTC.

This chain uses TRBV5-1 with TRBJ2-6; D remains ambiguous. Germline loops: CDR1 SGHRS, CDR2 YFSETQ. Trimming removed 5 bases at V and 4 bases at J, with 13 bases between. The CDR3 length is 15 residues. CDR3 DNA: TGCGCCAGCAGAGCCGACATCTCCGGGGCCAACGTCCTGACTTTC. It codes for CASRADISGANVLTF.

The chain combines TRBV7-9 with TRBJ2-5, with 11 positions matching TRBD1. CDR3 size: 15 residues. Per the germline V gene, CDR1 is SEHNR and CDR2 is FQNEAQ (reference sequence). After removal of 1 base from V and 5 bases from J, the junction contained 3 bases not matched to a gene. The chain's CDR3 is CASSLGTGGWETQYF. CDR3 DNA sequence: TGTGCCAGCAGCTTAGGGACAGGGGGCTGGGAGACCCAGTACTTC. Supplemented by reference TRBV7-9 and TRBJ2-5, the full variable domain reads DTGVSQNPRHKITKRGQNVTFRCDPISEHNRLYWYRQTLGQGPEFLTYFQNEAQLEKSRLLSDRFSAERPKGSFSTLEIQRTEQGDSAMYLCASSLGTGGWETQYFGPGTRLLVL.

This clone was seen just once. The chain uses TRBV5-1 and TRBJ2-5, with D perhaps TRBD2 (6 bases). CDR1 and CDR2 from the germline V gene are SGHRS and YFSETQ. V lost 2 bases and J lost 3, with 11 bases in between. The CDR3 consists of 14 residues. CDR3 sequence reads: CASSFGGVEETQYF. The CDR3 coding sequence is TGCGCCAGCAGCTTCGGAGGGGTTGAAGAGACCCAGTACTTC.

The chain recombines TRBV3-1 (or the pseudogene TRBV3-2) with TRBJ1-1; 8 bases line up with TRBD1. Unmatched junction bases numbered 5, after V lost 4 bases and J lost 1 base. CDR1 and CDR2 from the germline V gene are LGHDT and YNNKEL (reference sequence). The CDR3 is 15 residues long. In DNA, the CDR3 is TGTGCCAGCAGCCCTAGGACAGGGCAGAACACTGAAGCTTTCTTT. Encoded protein: CASSPRTGQNTEAFF.